Listed here are 15 T cell receptor beta chains from one sample, sequenced in a study of vaccination effects on CD4 cells after COVID-19. Repertoires were generated with immunoSEQ multiplex PCR, while TCRdb's copy carries only in-frame clones and drops some. This sample has about 40,000 clones, with around 71% found just once. These receptors' targets are unknown. Following 10 days of culture, CD4+ T cells were isolated. Either the BNT162b2 or mRNA-1273 vaccine was given to participants in two doses. Here the sequenced sample was CD4+ T cells from PBMCs cultured without peptide, taken after COVID-19 vaccination. These receptors all come from a human donor who received a COVID-19 vaccine.

J is TRBJ2-1 and V is TRBV3-1 (or the pseudogene TRBV3-2); TRBD2 aligns across 8 bases. This CDR3 spans 16 amino acids. Trimming took 3 bases from V and 6 from J; bases not matched to a gene: 10. Germline loops: CDR1 LGHDT, CDR2 YNNKEL (reference sequence). CDR3 residues: CASSQTGTRTINEQFF. In DNA form, the CDR3 reads TGTGCCAGCAGCCAGACCGGGACTAGAACAATCAATGAGCAGTTCTTC.

The V gene is TRBV2, the J gene TRBJ2-4; no clear D. The CDR3 runs to 13 residues. CDR1 and CDR2 from the germline V gene are SNHLY and FYNNEI. Trimming removed 8 bases at V and 0 bases at J, with 8 bases between. CDR3 DNA: TGTGCCAGCGTCCGGCTAGCCAAAAACATTCAGTACTTC. It encodes CASVRLAKNIQYF. Full variable domain (missing parts from reference TRBV2 and TRBJ2-4): EPEVTQTPSHQVTQMGQEVILRCVPISNHLYFYWYRQILGQKVEFLVSFYNNEISEKSEIFDDQFSVERPDGSNFTLKIRSTKLEDSAMYFCASVRLAKNIQYFGAGTRLSVL.

The genes are TRBV5-1 and TRBJ2-1, with D perhaps matching TRBD2 (7 bases). This CDR3 comprises 16 residues. Looked up from germline, CDR1 is SGHRS and CDR2 is YFSETQ. V was shortened by 3 bases and J by 4 bases, with 17 bases between the two germline ends. The DNA for the CDR3 is TGCGCCAGCAGCTGGGGGGCACCGGGGGGATACAATGAGCAGTTCTTC. It specifies CASSWGAPGGYNEQFF.

This clone was observed a few times. The V and J genes are TRBV3-1 (or the pseudogene TRBV3-2) and TRBJ2-7; 9 bases match TRBD1. V shed 4 bases and J 4 bases; nucleotides not matched to a gene: 5. The germline gives CDR1 LGHDT, CDR2 YNNKEL (reference sequence). The CDR3 is 14 amino acids. The CDR3 sequence: CASSPRDREYEQYF. CDR3 nucleotides: TGTGCCAGCAGCCCGCGGGACAGGGAGTACGAGCAGTACTTC.

This clone has more than one count but fewer than ten. The chain employs TRBV4-1 and TRBJ2-1; TRBD2 might be the D (5 bases). The CDR3 extends over 16 amino acids. Trimming took 1 base from V and 8 from J, leaving 18 bases between them. CDR1 is MGHRA and CDR2 is YSYEKL in the germline V gene. The CDR3, as DNA: TGCGCCAGCAGCCAAGGGGCGAGGGAACTAATCCATGAGCAGTTCTTC. This gives the protein CASSQGARELIHEQFF.

The chain recombines TRBV11-1 with TRBJ2-3, with D possibly TRBD1 on 7 matching bases. The length of the CDR3 is 15 residues. The germline V gene encodes CDR1 SGHAT and CDR2 FQDESV (reference sequence). V lost 6 bases and J 5 bases, leaving 18 bases between the germline ends. CDR3 sequence reads: CASSSGGTVVDTQYF. The CDR3 DNA reads TGTGCCAGCAGTTCAGGGGGGACTGTCGTAGATACGCAGTATTTT.

There are a few counts of this clone. The J gene is TRBJ2-7, the V gene TRBV7-2; D perhaps matches TRBD1 (5 bases). V was trimmed by 2 bases and J by 2 bases, leaving 13 bases between them. This CDR3 region has 15 residues. Germline values: CDR1 SGHTA, CDR2 FQGNSA. The CDR3 loop is CASSLSEGVPYEQYF. The CDR3 nucleotides are TGTGCCAGCAGCTTAAGTGAAGGGGTCCCCTACGAGCAGTACTTC.

The chain couples TRBV3-1 (or the pseudogene TRBV3-2) to TRBJ2-5; possible D gene TRBD1, 6 bases. CDR1 and CDR2 (germline): LGHDT, YNNKEL (reference sequence). The CDR3 runs 14 residues. V was clipped by 3 bases and J by 4 bases, with 12 bases between them. The CDR3 DNA reads as TGTGCCAGCAGCCAGACAGGAATGGGAGAGACCCAGTACTTC. This gives the protein CASSQTGMGETQYF.

This chain connects TRBV7-9 to TRBJ1-1; D is unclear. With 2 bases removed from V and 5 bases from J, the gap between germline ends came to 9 bases. Germline V gene lookup returns CDR1 SEHNR and CDR2 FQNEAQ (reference sequence). This CDR3 has 13 residues. The CDR3 loop reads CASSLQLQTEAFF. In DNA form, the CDR3 reads TGTGCCAGCAGCTTACAGCTCCAGACTGAAGCTTTCTTT.

The chain has TRBV24-1 and TRBJ1-5, with D tentatively TRBD1 (5 bases). The length of the CDR3 is 16 residues. Per the germline V gene, CDR1 is KGHDR and CDR2 is SFDVKD. The V gene lost 5 bases and the J gene lost 4 bases, with 17 bases spanning the gap. In DNA form, the CDR3 reads TGTGCCACCAGTGGAACGTCCGGGGGATCGAATCAGCCCCAGCATTTT. This gives the protein CATSGTSGGSNQPQHF.

V gene TRBV23-1 combines with J gene TRBJ2-7; D may be TRBD2 (7 bases). Being an ORF, TRBV23-1 has a function that is uncertain. The CDR3 length is 16 residues. Trimming cost V 0 bases and J 1 base, with 13 bases left between them. CDR3 nucleotides: TGCGCCAGCAGTCAATCAATGGGGGGGGCTTCCTACGAGCAGTACTTC. It is translated as CASSQSMGGASYEQYF.

The genes are TRBV30 and TRBJ2-5; possibly TRBD2 for D (6 bases). Trimming shortened V by 0 bases and J by 6 bases, and 20 bases separated the two germline ends. The germline gives CDR1 GTSNPN, CDR2 SVGIG (reference sequence). The CDR3 is made up of 16 amino acids. The CDR3 sequence: CAWSVGWDSPVKTQYF. In DNA form, the CDR3 reads TGTGCCTGGAGTGTAGGTTGGGACTCCCCGGTGAAGACCCAGTACTTC.

The chain couples TRBV6-4 to TRBJ2-4; D ambiguous. Germline loops: CDR1 MRHNA, CDR2 SNTAGT. The CDR3 runs 15 residues. V lost 2 bases and J lost 0, with 8 bases in between. The CDR3 bases are TGTGCCAGCAGTGACCCCCCGCTAGCCAAAAACATTCAGTACTTC. This encodes CASSDPPLAKNIQYF.

This chain links TRBV4-1 with TRBJ1-2; a possible D gene is TRBD1 (5 bases). This CDR3 has 17 amino acids. V was clipped by 1 base and J by 5 bases, with 20 bases between them. Germline CDR1 and CDR2: MGHRA and YSYEKL. This chain's CDR3 is CASSQAAMERGIYGYTF. CDR3 coding DNA: TGCGCCAGCAGCCAAGCGGCCATGGAACGGGGGATATATGGCTACACCTTC.

This chain links TRBV27 with TRBJ2-7; D gene unclear. Germline CDR1 and CDR2: MNHEY and SMNVEV (reference sequence). V lost 10 bases, J lost 1 base, and 14 bases lay in between. CDR3 length: 13 amino acids. Here the CDR3 DNA reads TGTGCCACCCAACCGACCGATTCCTACGAGCAGTACTTC. It translates to CATQPTDSYEQYF.